The next 2 T cell receptor beta chains were all read from a single sample in a study of CD8 T cells in Susac syndrome. The authors reverse transcribed roughly 0.5 to 1 ug RNA with random hexamers. TCRdb fed the immunoSEQ multiplex PCR reads into MiXCR, producing one record per CDR3 protein. The sample includes roughly 25,000 distinct CDR3 sequences, roughly 93% of them seen just once. The sequenced material came from CD8+ T cells from PBMCs. Every receptor here comes from a human donor with Susac syndrome.

This chain joins TRBV29-1 and TRBJ2-3, with D perhaps TRBD2 (5 bases). V lost 0 bases to trimming and J lost 4 bases, with 17 bases between them. Per germline, CDR1 SQVTM and CDR2 ANQGSEA. The CDR3 loop spans 16 amino acids. CDR3 sequence: CSVEDLASIGADTQYF. CDR3 bases: TGCAGCGTTGAAGATCTGGCTAGCATCGGTGCAGATACGCAGTATTTT.

The chain has TRBV27 and TRBJ2-5, with TRBD1 as a possible D gene (6 bases). The V and J ends lost 3 bases and 5 bases respectively, with 13 bases between them. CDR3 length: 14 residues. Germline CDR1 reads MNHEY; CDR2 reads SMNVEV (reference sequence). CDR3 DNA: TGTGCCAGCAGTTTGGTACAGGGTCAGGAGACCCAGTACTTC. It translates to CASSLVQGQETQYF.